These T cell receptor beta chains were read from a single sample in a study of T cell responses to AZD1222 COVID-19 vaccine. Measured with immunoSEQ multiplex PCR; TCRdb has only the in-frame clones, and not every one. The sample lists over 150,000 clones, approximately 92% occurring once. Sequencing was performed on peripheral blood, taken on day 0 of AZD1222 vaccination. These receptors were obtained from an adult in good health. The CDR3 runs from the conserved cysteine through the conserved F or W. The D gene is left open where the match is weak. The size entry is marked missing in some rows and otherwise reads once, few, many or a size class.

D,J,V,size,CDR3,DNA
NA,TRBJ2-1,TRBV19,NA,CASSITGRNDNEQFF,TGTGCCAGTAGTATAACAGGGCGAAATGACAATGAGCAGTTCTTC
TRBD1,TRBJ1-5,TRBV27,once,CATSSGTGGNQPQHF,TGTGCCACCTCTTCCGGGACAGGGGGTAATCAGCCCCAGCATTTT
NA,TRBJ1-1,TRBV11-2,NA,CASSFSGTGLSFF,TGTGCCAGCAGCTTTTCCGGGACGGGCCTTTCCTTCTTT
NA,TRBJ1-5,TRBV19,NA,CASTTMGQGLHQPQHF,TGTGCCAGTACCACTATGGGGCAGGGGCTTCATCAGCCCCAGCATTTT
TRBD2,TRBJ2-1,TRBV7-2,few,CASSKPGLASSYNEQFF,TGTGCCAGCAGCAAACCGGGACTAGCGTCGTCCTACAATGAGCAGTTCTTC
NA,TRBJ2-7,TRBV4-3,NA,CASSLDITRDPGYEQYF,TGCGCCAGCAGCCTAGATATCACAAGGGACCCGGGCTACGAGCAGTACTTC
TRBD1,TRBJ2-2,TRBV14,NA,CASNPSPPQGRTGELFF,TGTGCCAGCAATCCCTCCCCACCACAGGGGCGAACCGGGGAGCTGTTTTTT
TRBD1,TRBJ2-2,TRBV6-5,NA,CASSYGQGATGELFF,TGTGCCAGCAGTTACGGTCAGGGGGCGACCGGGGAGCTGTTTTTT
TRBD1,TRBJ1-1,TRBV10-2,NA,CASSPSGTGAGAAFF,TGCGCCAGCAGTCCGTCCGGGACAGGGGCCGGGGCGGCTTTCTTT
TRBD2,TRBJ2-3,TRBV15,NA,CATSRDGGLGTDTQYF,TGTGCCACCAGCAGAGACGGAGGACTAGGAACAGATACGCAGTATTTT
TRBD2,TRBJ2-3,TRBV7-3,NA,CASSLVPRGIGSDTQYF,TGTGCCAGCAGCTTAGTCCCGCGGGGGATAGGGAGCGATACGCAGTATTTT
TRBD1,TRBJ1-3,TRBV4-1,once,CASSQEGDSGNTIYF,TGCGCCAGCAGCCAAGAGGGGGACAGTGGAAACACCATATATTTT
NA,TRBJ2-3,TRBV19,NA,CATKPRWDTQYF,TGTGCCACCAAACCCCGATGGGATACGCAGTATTTT
TRBD1,TRBJ1-3,TRBV5-1,once,CASSQQPGQADSGNTIYF,TGCGCCAGCAGCCAACAACCGGGACAGGCTGACTCTGGAAACACCATATATTTT
NA,TRBJ2-7,TRBV7-9,NA,CASSFRQALYYEQYF,TGTGCCAGCAGCTTCAGACAGGCCCTTTACTACGAGCAGTACTTC
NA,TRBJ1-1,TRBV7-9,NA,CASSFAGPNTEAFF,TGTGCCAGCAGCTTTGCAGGGCCGAACACTGAAGCTTTCTTT
TRBD1,TRBJ1-5,TRBV7-9,NA,CASDTGQGSNQPQHF,TGTGCCAGCGATACCGGACAGGGATCTAATCAGCCCCAGCATTTT
NA,TRBJ2-7,TRBV9,NA,CASSVSGVGTYEQYF,TGTGCCAGCAGCGTAAGTGGGGTGGGGACTTACGAGCAGTACTTC
NA,TRBJ2-7,TRBV2,NA,CASSERVAPYEQYF,TGTGCCAGCAGTGAGAGAGTAGCGCCCTACGAGCAGTACTTC
TRBD1,TRBJ1-5,TRBV28,NA,CATKTTGPRYQPQHF,TGTGCCACCAAAACGACAGGGCCCCGGTACCAGCCCCAGCATTTT
NA,TRBJ1-1,TRBV5-4,NA,CASSPTGATEAFF,TGTGCCAGCAGTCCAACAGGAGCCACTGAAGCTTTCTTT
NA,TRBJ2-3,TRBV12-3/TRBV12-4,NA,CASTPASTDTQYF,TGTGCCAGCACCCCAGCTAGCACAGATACGCAGTATTTT
NA,TRBJ2-2,TRBV6-5,NA,CASKVQITGELFF,TGTGCCAGCAAGGTGCAGATCACCGGGGAGCTGTTTTTT
NA,TRBJ2-5,TRBV11-2,NA,CATGKTSVGETQYF,TGTGCCACCGGAAAGACGTCGGTAGGAGAGACCCAGTACTTC
TRBD2,TRBJ2-1,TRBV19,NA,CASMGLAGTAPNEQFF,TGTGCCAGTATGGGTTTAGCGGGGACCGCCCCCAATGAGCAGTTCTTC
TRBD2,TRBJ2-5,TRBV7-9,NA,CASSSPRGEETQYF,TGTGCCAGCAGCTCCCCTCGGGGGGAGGAGACCCAGTACTTC
NA,TRBJ1-2,TRBV19,few,CASSAYGYTF,TGTGCCAGCAGCGCGTATGGCTACACCTTC
TRBD1,TRBJ2-5,TRBV7-9,NA,CASSAGTGMQETQYF,TGTGCCAGCAGCGCCGGGACAGGGATGCAAGAGACCCAGTACTTC
NA,TRBJ2-3,TRBV6-2/TRBV6-3,NA,CASSYSTRPTDTQYF,TGTGCCAGCAGTTACTCGACCAGGCCGACAGATACGCAGTATTTT
TRBD1,TRBJ2-5,TRBV18,once,CASSPRDRSQETQYF,TGTGCCAGCTCACCCCGGGACAGGTCTCAAGAGACCCAGTACTTC
NA,TRBJ2-3,TRBV3-1/TRBV3-2,NA,CARITIIDNTQYF,TGTGCCAGGATTACTATAATCGATAATACGCAGTATTTT
NA,TRBJ2-5,TRBV24-1,NA,CATSQWGGETQYF,TGTGCCACCAGTCAGTGGGGCGGAGAGACCCAGTACTTC
NA,TRBJ1-5,TRBV11-2,NA,CASSLDLQLGLKDQSQHF,TGTGCCAGCAGCTTAGACCTACAATTAGGACTCAAAGATCAGTCCCAGCATTTT
TRBD2,TRBJ2-2,TRBV12-5,NA,CASGLELAGTGELFF,TGTGCTAGTGGTTTGGAACTAGCGGGCACCGGGGAGCTGTTTTTT
NA,TRBJ1-6,TRBV5-1,NA,CASSLAGSSYNSPLHF,TGCGCCAGCAGCTTGGCAGGGAGCTCCTATAATTCACCCCTCCACTTT
NA,TRBJ1-6,TRBV6-1,NA,CASSEETRTAWDSPLHF,TGTGCCAGCAGTGAAGAAACCCGAACCGCTTGGGATTCACCCCTCCACTTT
NA,TRBJ2-7,TRBV19,NA,CASSFTLNYEQYF,TGTGCCAGTAGTTTCACGTTAAACTACGAGCAGTACTTC
NA,TRBJ2-3,TRBV16,NA,CASSQSGDTQYF,TGTGCCAGCAGCCAATCGGGAGATACGCAGTATTTT
NA,TRBJ2-3,TRBV29-1,NA,CKAGSTDTQYF,TGCAAGGCCGGGAGCACAGATACGCAGTATTTT
NA,TRBJ2-7,TRBV7-9,NA,CASSLQGSSYEQYF,TGTGCCAGCAGCTTACAGGGGAGCTCCTACGAGCAGTACTTC
NA,TRBJ2-1,TRBV3-1/TRBV3-2,NA,CASSRADDEQFF,TGTGCCAGCAGCCGAGCCGATGATGAGCAGTTCTTC
TRBD2,TRBJ2-3,TRBV9,NA,CASSVAGTSGGADTQYF,TGTGCCAGCAGCGTAGCTGGGACTAGCGGGGGGGCAGATACGCAGTATTTT
TRBD1,TRBJ1-2,TRBV4-1,NA,CASSQDPTRRDRGLGYTF,TGCGCCAGCAGCCAAGATCCCACTCGCCGGGACAGGGGGCTCGGCTACACCTTC
NA,TRBJ1-4,TRBV25-1,NA,CASSAGQRFNEKLFF,TGTGCCAGCAGTGCTGGACAGCGCTTTAATGAAAAACTGTTTTTT
NA,TRBJ2-2,TRBV4-3,NA,CASSQDGQSLYTGELFF,TGCGCCAGCAGCCAAGATGGGCAGAGTCTTTACACCGGGGAGCTGTTTTTT
NA,TRBJ2-2,TRBV7-8,NA,CASRTPEPNTGELFF,TGTGCCAGCAGGACCCCAGAGCCCAACACCGGGGAGCTGTTTTTT
NA,TRBJ1-5,TRBV25-1,NA,CASSDMGAQPQHF,TGTGCCAGCAGTGATATGGGTGCTCAGCCCCAGCATTTT
NA,TRBJ1-1,TRBV3-1/TRBV3-2,NA,CASSQDPKLDGNTEAFF,TGTGCCAGCAGCCAAGACCCCAAATTGGACGGGAACACTGAAGCTTTCTTT
TRBD1,TRBJ1-5,TRBV12-3/TRBV12-4,NA,CASSRQGDQPQHF,TGTGCCAGCAGTCGACAGGGAGACCAGCCCCAGCATTTT